This TCR beta chain originates from a study of shared clonotypes between healthy human individuals (dated by TCRdb to the early 2020s). Regarding the complete study: A few men and two women, aged 18 to 49 years, made up the cohort. For each donor, CD4 naive and CD4 memory were each run on three plates, CD8 naive on two plates, and CD8 memory on one plate. To estimate repertoire size and how much clonotype sharing occurs between individuals, the study deeply sequenced the blood TCR repertoires of five healthy adults. Libraries were prepared and TCR repertoires were sequenced by different laboratories using diverse techniques, in order to increase sequencing depth and limit assay-specific biases. Leukapheresis yielded between about 0.9 and 10 billion PBMCs per donor.

Using the deep immunoSEQ assay, TCR CDR3 regions were amplified from genomic DNA by multiplex PCR. Extracted genomic DNA from each cell subset was spread evenly across all wells of several immunoSEQ 96-well plates, with each plate serving as a replicate. For sorted subsets, roughly 200 ng genomic DNA, equal to about 30,000 T cell genomes, was loaded into each replicate PCR. The purified libraries were quantified using a Qubit 3.0 fluorometer, sized with a Bioanalyzer 2100, and then quantified again using the KAPA Library Quantification kit. A separate single-read 150-cycle Illumina NextSeq 550 flow cell was used to sequence each immunoSEQ 96-well plate. As for the original processing: Because the immunoSEQ output included only junctional sequences and no quality scores, the filtering could not be the same as the filtering used for full-length reads. To assign V/J genes and CDR3, sequences were annotated against IMGT germline references using PyIR, a Python wrapper for IgBLAST v1.9. Reads were filtered out if the reads had weak V/J assignments (E-value above 1e-6), no CDR3, stop codons, out-of-frame junctions, or ambiguous translated residues. V3J clonotypes were defined as sequences sharing the same inferred V gene, J gene, and CDR3 amino acid sequence. Percentage overlap between repertoires was computed as shared unique clonotypes divided by the size of the smaller repertoire. RTK rarefaction, the Chao1 estimator, and Recon v2.1 estimates of unobserved clonotypes were used to assess repertoire richness. For all TCRbeta clonotypes obtained by the gDNA method from a few donors, generation probabilities were computed with OLGA. TCRdb took over this immuneACCESS table, retaining in-frame rearrangements with V and J assigned. Such tables are incomplete; in checked studies, under half of the missing clones stem from an unresolved V gene, and the remainder is unexplained. V and J calls and clone size come straight from that table; D and trimming were deduced from the DNA. Counted in this sample were around 1.1 million clones; approximately 78% of them appeared once. In total, the top ten clones hold roughly 0.57% of the sample.

From cysteine to phenylalanine, the CDR3 is 14 amino acids long. The kept DNA is CDR3 alone, 42 bases in frame from the first base. The germline V gene yields KGHSH for CDR1 and LQKENI for CDR2. The V and J ends are trimmed by 3 bases and 4 bases, leaving 12 bases between them. Regarding this clone: Its recognized antigen is unknown. Base qualities were left out, and no much larger clone turns up one base away.

What the work shows at the level of the full study, not this receptor alone: Naive subsets generally had larger estimated clonotype richness than memory subsets. Based on pairwise subsampling, the degree of clonotype sharing among donors was expected to be affected by sequencing depth. Incomplete sequencing was indicated by rarefaction of sorted-subset datasets, despite the large sequencing depth. Compared with non-shared clonotypes, clonotypes shared by all four sorted-subset donors had higher generation probabilities. Sampling was restricted to blood, and TCR repertoires in tissues likely differ from the TCR repertoires found in blood. Around 5.4% of naive CD4, 3% to 3.5% of naive CD8, approximately 2% of memory CD4, and 0.4% of memory CD8 clonotypes were shared across several donors. The genetic and exposure-history diversity represented was limited by the small number of donors.

The donors were healthy, HIV-negative adults who had no recently reported acute infections or vaccinations. All donors were Caucasian adults living in Nashville, Tennessee, USA. Magnetic negative selection was used to enrich CD4+ T cells, after which naive cells were positively selected on CD45RA and the negative fraction became the memory subset. Blood was obtained by leukapheresis, after which PBMCs were separated by Ficoll-Histopaque density gradient centrifugation and cryopreserved in liquid nitrogen vapor phase. Analytical flow cytometry was used to check the purity and quantity of every magnetically sorted T cell population. Genomic DNA was isolated from every sorted fraction and measured by UV absorbance on a Nanodrop 2000c.

Sequencing used memory CD4+ T cells from PBMCs. The cell subset or site label on this specimen signifies: CD45RA-negative fraction. The origin of this receptor is a young man in good health. Some clones in this sample may be carry-over from other donors' samples. The chain links TRBV18 with TRBJ1-2; tentative D gene TRBD1, with 6 bases matching. The DNA is as follows: TGTGCCAGCTCACCGAAACAGGGCGGCTATGGCTACACCTTC. It is translated as CASSPKQGGYGYTF.